This passage covers 20 T cell receptor beta chains from one sample sequenced in a study of T-cell memory formation after mild COVID-19. One entry per CDR3 protein results from TCRdb running MiXCR on the 5' RACE reads. The sample lists 550,000 to 600,000 distinct CDR3 sequences; approximately 21% were seen once. Sequenced material: PBMCs or a T cell subset sorted from them (not recorded which). The source is an adult woman who had mild COVID-19 (a few samples of this study predate the infection). Cell type and time point are not known.

This clonotype was picked up a small number of times. This chain links TRBV19 with TRBJ1-4, with a weak D call TRBD1 (6 bases). Trimming took 3 bases from V and 5 from J, leaving 16 bases between them. Germline V gene lookup returns CDR1 LNHDA and CDR2 SQIVND (reference sequence). CDR3 size: 16 residues. CDR3 in DNA: TGTGCCAGTAGTATCCGCAGGGGACGCGAAAATGAAAAACTGTTTTTT. It specifies CASSIRRGRENEKLFF.

This clonotype was observed a few times. The gene calls are TRBV9 and TRBJ2-6; D could derive from TRBD1 or TRBD2 (5 bases each). CDR1 SGDLS and CDR2 YYNGEE come from the germline V gene. CDR3 length: 14 residues. V gave up 4 bases and J gave up 4 bases, with 9 bases separating them. CDR3 nucleotide sequence: TGTGCCAGCAGCTGGGGGTCCGGGGCCAACGTCCTGACTTTC. This gives the protein CASSWGSGANVLTF.

This chain joins TRBV4-3 and TRBJ1-1; D not certain. This CDR3 region has 15 residues. V gave up 0 bases and J gave up 0 bases, with 8 bases separating them. Germline loops: CDR1 LGHNA, CDR2 YSLEER. The CDR3 region is CASSQEVTLNTEAFF. CDR3 bases: TGCGCCAGCAGCCAAGAGGTCACCCTGAACACTGAAGCTTTCTTT.

The V gene is TRBV7-9, the J gene TRBJ1-2, with D tentatively TRBD1 (5 bases). The CDR3 length is 15 residues. Trimming shortened V by 3 bases and J by 2 bases, and 13 bases separated the two germline ends. Germline V lookup: CDR1 SEHNR, CDR2 FQNEAQ (reference sequence). This chain's CDR3 is CASSFGPEGNYGYTF. The CDR3, as DNA: TGTGCCAGCAGCTTTGGGCCGGAGGGGAACTATGGCTACACCTTC.

This clonotype showed up just a few times. The J gene is TRBJ2-7, the V gene TRBV5-1, with TRBD1 matching over 9 bases. Trimming took 1 base from V and 0 from J; bases not matched to a gene: 2. Germline assignment: CDR1 SGHRS and CDR2 YFSETQ. The CDR3 is 15 amino acids. The CDR3 region is CASSLLGQGSYEQYF. CDR3 in DNA: TGCGCCAGCAGCTTGCTGGGACAGGGCTCCTACGAGCAGTACTTC. Together with reference TRBV5-1 and TRBJ2-7, the CDR3 gives the full variable domain: KAGVTQTPRYLIKTRGQQVTLSCSPISGHRSVSWYQQTPGQGLQFLFEYFSETQRNKGNFPGRFSGRQFSNSRSEMNVSTLELGDSALYLCASSLLGQGSYEQYFGPGTRLTVT.

This clonotype was seen a handful of times. V is TRBV6-2 or TRBV6-3 and J is TRBJ2-1, with D possibly being TRBD2 (7 bases). V was clipped by 7 bases and J by 4 bases, with 17 bases between them. The CDR3 runs 15 residues. Germline V gives CDR1 MNHEY, CDR2 SVGEGT. As DNA, the CDR3 is TGTGCCAGCACCTTTGGGGGGGCCCAGTACAATGAGCAGTTCTTC. This translates into CASTFGGAQYNEQFF.

This clonotype was observed a handful of times. The chain couples TRBV24-1 to TRBJ1-2; no clear D gene. Germline assignment: CDR1 KGHDR and CDR2 SFDVKD. The CDR3 consists of 13 residues. The germline V and J ends were trimmed by 4 bases and 5 bases, with 10 bases remaining between them. The CDR3 here is CATSEGFRYGYTF. CDR3 DNA sequence: TGTGCCACCAGTGAAGGGTTCCGGTATGGCTACACCTTC.

The V call is TRBV9, the J call TRBJ2-3; 9 bases line up with TRBD1. There are 15 residues in the CDR3. V dropped 4 bases and J dropped 3; count of bases not matched to a gene: 6. Germline V lookup: CDR1 SGDLS, CDR2 YYNGEE. CDR3 in amino acids: CASSSWDRATDTQYF. Written as DNA, the CDR3 is TGTGCCAGCAGCTCCTGGGACAGGGCAACAGATACGCAGTATTTT.

J is TRBJ1-2 and V is TRBV6-5; tentative D call: TRBD1 (6 bases). The CDR3 is made up of 14 amino acids. Trimming cost V 2 bases and J 4 bases, with 11 bases left between them. Germline V gives CDR1 MNHEY, CDR2 SVGAGI. CDR3 DNA sequence: TGTGCCAGCAGTTACGGGGGGGCGGCCTATGGCTACACCTTC. It is translated as CASSYGGAAYGYTF.

This clonotype has a count of ten or more. The rearrangement joins TRBV19 to TRBJ2-7; D perhaps matches TRBD1 (5 bases). The CDR3 runs 14 residues. The ends were cut back, 6 bases at V and 1 base at J, with 13 bases in the middle. Germline CDR1 is LNHDA and CDR2 is SQIVND (reference sequence). The CDR3 coding sequence is TGTGCCAGTAGGACAGACACGACGTCCTACGAGCAGTACTTC. It yields the protein CASRTDTTSYEQYF.

This chain links TRBV27 with TRBJ2-1; D is tentatively TRBD1 or TRBD2 (5 bases each). This CDR3 is 16 amino acids long. CDR1 is MNHEY and CDR2 is SMNVEV in the germline V gene (reference sequence). The V gene lost 8 bases and the J gene lost 6 bases, with 23 bases spanning the gap. The CDR3 is CASSPEGLRAGNEQFF. The CDR3 nucleotides read TGTGCCAGCTCCCCAGAGGGGCTCCGCGCCGGCAATGAGCAGTTCTTC.

The V call is TRBV27, the J call TRBJ2-1, with D perhaps matching TRBD2 (6 bases). V was pared by 3 bases and J by 9 bases, with 12 bases between. This CDR3 spans 13 amino acids. Germline CDR1 is MNHEY and CDR2 is SMNVEV (reference sequence). The CDR3 DNA is TGTGCCAGCAGTTTCCGGGAGATCGGTGAGCAGTTCTTC. Translation: CASSFREIGEQFF.

This clonotype was counted a few times. This chain links TRBV20-1 with TRBJ1-1; tentatively, D is TRBD1 (6 bases). CDR1 and CDR2 (germline): DFQATT, SNEGSKA (reference sequence). The CDR3 is made up of 12 amino acids. V was shortened by 3 bases and J by 3 bases, with 8 bases between the two germline ends. The CDR3 sequence: CSASYRDTEAFF. CDR3 DNA sequence: TGCAGTGCTAGCTACAGGGACACTGAAGCTTTCTTT.

The table lists this clonotype with a few counts. V gene TRBV7-8 combines with J gene TRBJ1-2; TRBD1 is a possible D gene (5 bases). The length of the CDR3 is 16 residues. Trimming removed 5 bases from V and 8 bases from J, with 24 bases in between. From germline, CDR1 is SGHVS and CDR2 FQNEAQ. CDR3 in amino acids: CASSTREALLIEGYTF. The CDR3 DNA is TGTGCCAGCAGCACCAGGGAGGCTCTCCTGATTGAGGGCTACACCTTC.

V and J are TRBV20-1 and TRBJ2-7; 9 positions match TRBD2. This CDR3 is 14 amino acids long. V trimming: 5 bases; J trimming: 2 bases; junction bases outside the gene matches: 7. Germline assignment: CDR1 DFQATT and CDR2 SNEGSKA (reference sequence). This chain's CDR3 is CSAFPSGTAYEQYF. The CDR3 region has the DNA TGCAGTGCTTTTCCTAGCGGGACGGCCTACGAGCAGTACTTC.

This clonotype came up a few times. This chain uses TRBV4-2 with TRBJ2-7; a weak D match, TRBD2 (7 bases). The ends were cut back, 3 bases at V and 3 bases at J, with 12 bases in the middle. The germline V gene encodes CDR1 LGHNA and CDR2 YNFKEQ. CDR3 length equals 14 residues. CDR3 residues: CASSQGRGGYEQYF. The CDR3 DNA reads TGTGCCAGCAGCCAGGGGAGGGGGGGCTACGAGCAGTACTTC.

This clonotype was recorded many times. The rearrangement joins TRBV7-3 to TRBJ1-2; D may be TRBD1 (5 bases). CDR1 SGHTA and CDR2 FQGTGA come from the germline V gene. The CDR3 has 16 amino acids. The V end lost 4 bases, the J end lost 4 bases, and 19 bases lay between the germline ends. This chain's CDR3 is CASSSLGGTRVYGYTF. As DNA, the CDR3 is TGTGCCAGCAGCTCCCTGGGGGGAACGAGAGTCTATGGCTACACCTTC.

This chain uses TRBV12-5 with TRBJ2-2; 11 nucleotides align to TRBD2. The V gene's germline CDR1 is LGHNT and CDR2 FRNRAP. The trim removed 3 bases at V and 2 bases at J, leaving 2 bases unmatched. The CDR3 is 16 amino acids. CDR3 loop: CASGFRLAGNTGELFF. The CDR3 bases are TGTGCTAGTGGTTTTCGACTAGCGGGAAACACCGGGGAGCTGTTTTTT.

There are a few counts of this clonotype. Here the CDR3 reads CASSPGPTSSYEQYF. Written as DNA, the CDR3 is TGCGCCAGCAGCCCCGGCCCGACAAGCTCCTACGAGCAGTACTTC. The rearrangement joins TRBV5-1 to TRBJ2-7; D uncertain. V lost 4 bases and J lost 0, with 14 bases in between. Germline CDR1 reads SGHRS; CDR2 reads YFSETQ. The CDR3 consists of 15 residues. Full variable domain (remainder filled in from reference TRBV5-1 and TRBJ2-7): KAGVTQTPRYLIKTRGQQVTLSCSPISGHRSVSWYQQTPGQGLQFLFEYFSETQRNKGNFPGRFSGRQFSNSRSEMNVSTLELGDSALYLCASSPGPTSSYEQYFGPGTRLTVT.

This chain joins TRBV2 and TRBJ2-3; D possibly corresponds to TRBD2 (6 bases). The CDR3 has 15 amino acids. The germline V gene has CDR1 SNHLY and CDR2 FYNNEI. V lost 4 bases and J lost 8, with 19 bases in between. The CDR3 here is CASSGTTASVGTQYF. The CDR3 coding sequence is TGTGCCAGCAGTGGGACAACGGCTAGCGTTGGTACGCAGTATTTT.